This entry is about one T cell receptor (beta chain). Its cognate antigen is unknown. Germline values: CDR1 SGHTS, CDR2 YDEGEE. V was pared by 4 bases and J by 2 bases, with 16 bases between. There are 16 residues in the CDR3. This entry belongs to a study of chemoradiotherapy in HPV16-positive cancers. General study results and limits: HPV-specific T cells were functionally defined from only a couple of HPV16-positive patients.

Repeated repertoire sampling spanned the course of chemoradiotherapy. The table came from immunoSEQ multiplex PCR; TCRdb's copy has only in-frame clones and leaves some out. The data show more than 10,000 clones, with about 80% seen just once and approximately 1.4% held by the top ten. The receptor was derived from a human donor with HPV-associated anogenital cancer. Sampling took place from a patient who underwent chemoradiotherapy. The chain couples TRBV5-8 to TRBJ2-1; no reliable D call. CDR3 residues: CASSPTVRAAYNEQFF. For the CDR3, the DNA is TGTGCCAGCAGCCCCACGGTTCGCGCCGCCTACAATGAGCAGTTCTTC.